The 14 T cell receptor beta chains below were found in one sample sequenced in a study of blood T cell repertoires in COVID-19. The table came from immunoSEQ multiplex PCR; TCRdb's copy has only in-frame clones and leaves some out. The repertoire consists of 250,000 to 300,000 clones, with about nine tenths occurring once and the leading ten covering around 10%. The sequenced sample was peripheral blood. The receptors originated from a woman aged 25-40 years with COVID-19, enrolled during active disease.

This chain connects TRBV6-5 to TRBJ1-5; D call uncertain. Between the trimmed V and J ends, which lost 2 bases and 6 bases, there was a span of 11 bases. The germline V gene has CDR1 MNHEY and CDR2 SVGAGI. CDR3 length equals 14 residues. The CDR3 DNA follows: TGTGCCAGCAGTTACAGAGAGTATGGTCAGCCCCAGCATTTT. Its translation is CASSYREYGQPQHF.

The chain employs TRBV7-2 and TRBJ2-7; TRBD2 matches at 14 bases. CDR3 length equals 17 residues. Germline lookup yields CDR1 SGHTA and CDR2 FQGNSA. J gave up 4 bases and V 7 bases, and 12 bases lay outside the gene matches. The CDR3 reads CASTQGLAGDYYYEQYF. The CDR3 DNA sequence: TGTGCCAGCACCCAGGGACTAGCGGGGGACTATTATTACGAGCAGTACTTC.

The chain combines TRBV19 with TRBJ1-1, with D possibly matching TRBD1 (5 bases). This CDR3 contains 16 residues. The germline V gene encodes CDR1 LNHDA and CDR2 SQIVND (reference sequence). V shed 7 bases and J shed 0 bases, with 18 bases lying between them. The CDR3 coding sequence is TGTGCCAGTACCCCGGGGGGGGAGGTTATGAACACTGAAGCTTTCTTT. Amino acids: CASTPGGEVMNTEAFF. Filled out from reference TRBV19 and TRBJ1-1, the complete variable domain reads DGGITQSPKYLFRKEGQNVTLSCEQNLNHDAMYWYRQDPGQGLRLIYYSQIVNDFQKGDIAEGYSVSREKKESFPLTVTSAQKNPTAFYLCASTPGGEVMNTEAFFGQGTRLTVV.

This rearrangement joins TRBV9 to TRBJ2-1, with 7 bases lining up with TRBD1. The V segment lost 3 bases and the J segment 4 bases; nucleotides outside the gene matches: 4. Germline CDR1 SGDLS, CDR2 YYNGEE. The CDR3 length is 14 residues. CDR3 region: CASSEIQGYNEQFF. CDR3 sequence (DNA): TGTGCCAGCAGCGAGATACAGGGGTACAATGAGCAGTTCTTC.

The chain recombines TRBV6-4 with TRBJ1-5, with 11 bases aligning to TRBD1. This CDR3 contains 15 residues. J gave up 6 bases and V 6 bases, and 7 bases lay outside the gene matches. CDR1 MRHNA and CDR2 SNTAGT come from the germline V gene. The CDR3 nucleotides read TGTGCCAGCAGCCGGACAGGGGGCGTAGGTCAGCCCCAGCATTTT. It is translated as CASSRTGGVGQPQHF.

J is TRBJ1-1 and V is TRBV7-9, with TRBD1 matching over 7 bases. The CDR3 extends over 14 amino acids. The V gene end was trimmed by 5 bases and the J gene end by 7 bases; junction bases not matched to a gene: 10. Germline assignment: CDR1 SEHNR and CDR2 FQNEAQ (reference sequence). CDR3 nucleotides: TGTGCCAGCAGCCGAAAAACGACAGGGCGTGAAGCTTTCTTT. It is translated as CASSRKTTGREAFF.

The chain links TRBV9 to TRBJ2-5; 14 bases are a match to TRBD2. V shed 4 bases and J 4 bases; nucleotides not matched to a gene: 6. Germline V gene lookup returns CDR1 SGDLS and CDR2 YYNGEE. The CDR3 totals 16 residues. The CDR3 loop is CASSPTSGGAGETQYF. The DNA of the CDR3 is TGTGCCAGCAGCCCGACTAGCGGGGGGGCCGGAGAGACCCAGTACTTC.

This clone was counted between two and nine times. The chain is built from TRBV11-2 and TRBJ2-7; TRBD1 aligns across 12 bases. CDR1 is SGHAT and CDR2 is FQNNGV in the germline V gene. The CDR3 spans 15 residues. V dropped 5 bases and J dropped 4; count of bases not matched to a gene: 6. The CDR3 sequence: CASSPRGQGAYEQYF. The CDR3 DNA reads as TGTGCCAGCAGCCCGAGGGGACAGGGGGCATACGAGCAGTACTTC.

This clone has only one observation. This sequence joins TRBV6-1 and TRBJ2-4; 10 bases are a match to TRBD2. The CDR3 is made up of 16 amino acids. V shed 1 base and J 4 bases; nucleotides not matched to a gene: 4. Germline V CDR1 and CDR2: MNHNS, SASEGT. The CDR3 region is CASSEVSGGTKNIQYF. CDR3 nucleotide sequence: TGTGCCAGCAGTGAAGTTAGCGGGGGGACAAAAAACATTCAGTACTTC.

The chain has TRBV20-1 and TRBJ2-3, with 10 bases identical to TRBD2. CDR3 length: 19 residues. V trimming: 3 bases; J trimming: 4 bases; junction bases outside the gene matches: 19. Germline-derived CDR1 and CDR2 are DFQATT and SNEGSKA (reference sequence). This CDR3 is CSASGQVSGGRSDADTQYF. The DNA for the CDR3 is TGCAGTGCTAGTGGGCAAGTTAGCGGGGGGCGGTCCGATGCAGATACGCAGTATTTT.

V gene TRBV12-3 or TRBV12-4 combines with J gene TRBJ2-1; D not resolved. Between the trimmed V and J ends, which lost 7 bases and 6 bases, there was a span of 10 bases. The CDR3 extends over 12 amino acids. CDR3 region: CASTLSSNEQFF. The DNA for the CDR3 is TGTGCCAGCACCCTGTCTAGCAATGAGCAGTTCTTC.

This chain joins TRBV7-2 and TRBJ2-7; 7 bases are a match to TRBD2. The V gene end was trimmed by 2 bases and the J gene end by 4 bases; junction bases not matched to a gene: 8. Germline CDR1 reads SGHTA; CDR2 reads FQGNSA. The CDR3 is 15 residues long. Here the CDR3 DNA reads TGTGCCAGCAGCTTAAGCGGGGCCGCCTCTTACGAGCAGTACTTC. This codes for CASSLSGAASYEQYF.

This clone occurred once. J is TRBJ2-5 and V is TRBV5-4; 8 bases agree with TRBD1. CDR3 length: 15 amino acids. Trimming cost V 0 bases and J 4 bases; bases outside gene matches: 5. Germline loops: CDR1 SGHNT, CDR2 YYREEE (reference sequence). The CDR3 DNA sequence: TGTGCCAGCAGCTTGGCGGACAGGGTAGGAGAGACCCAGTACTTC. Translated: CASSLADRVGETQYF.

The chain uses TRBV11-2 and TRBJ1-2; 7 bases are shared with TRBD1. The V and J ends lost 5 bases and 4 bases, in that order; junction bases with no gene match: 10. CDR1 and CDR2 (germline): SGHAT, FQNNGV. The length of the CDR3 is 15 residues. CDR3 residues: CASSPLTGTSYGYTF. CDR3 DNA sequence: TGTGCCAGCAGCCCATTGACAGGGACGTCCTATGGCTACACCTTC. Complete variable domain (other parts from reference TRBV11-2 and TRBJ1-2): EAGVAQSPRYKIIEKRQSVAFWCNPISGHATLYWYQQILGQGPKLLIQFQNNGVVDDSQLPKDRFSAERLKGVDSTLKIQPAKLEDSAVYLCASSPLTGTSYGYTFGSGTRLTVV.